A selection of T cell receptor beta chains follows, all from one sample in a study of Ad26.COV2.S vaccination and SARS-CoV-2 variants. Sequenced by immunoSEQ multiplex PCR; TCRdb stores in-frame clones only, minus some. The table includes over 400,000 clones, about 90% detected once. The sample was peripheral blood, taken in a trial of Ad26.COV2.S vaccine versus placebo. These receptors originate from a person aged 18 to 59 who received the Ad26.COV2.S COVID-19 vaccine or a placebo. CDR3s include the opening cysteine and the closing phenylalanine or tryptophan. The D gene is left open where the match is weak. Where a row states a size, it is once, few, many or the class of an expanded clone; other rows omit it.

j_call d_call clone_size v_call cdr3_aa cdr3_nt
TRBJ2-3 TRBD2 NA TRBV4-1 CASSVRAGGTDTQYF TGCGCCAGCAGCGTCAGAGCGGGGGGCACAGATACGCAGTATTTT
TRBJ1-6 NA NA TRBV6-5 CASNPGRNNSPLHF TGTGCCAGCAATCCGGGACGTAATAATTCACCCCTCCACTTT
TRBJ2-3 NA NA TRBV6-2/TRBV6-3 CASSYRDTQYF TGTGCCAGCAGTTATCGAGATACGCAGTATTTT
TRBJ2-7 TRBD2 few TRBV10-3 CAISSGPRLLAGVYEQYF TGTGCCATCAGCAGTGGCCCCCGGCTACTAGCGGGGGTCTACGAGCAGTACTTC
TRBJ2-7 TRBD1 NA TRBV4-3 CASSLTRTGGKYEQYF TGCGCCAGCAGCCTTACTAGGACAGGGGGGAAATACGAGCAGTACTTC
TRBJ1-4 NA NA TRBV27 CASSLRVMNEKLFF TGTGCCAGCAGCCTTCGGGTCATGAATGAAAAACTGTTTTTT
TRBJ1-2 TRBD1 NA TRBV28 CASSFNRGYGYTF TGTGCCAGCAGTTTTAACAGGGGCTATGGCTACACCTTC
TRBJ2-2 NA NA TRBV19 CASSIGVGELFF TGTGCCAGTAGTATAGGGGTCGGGGAGCTGTTTTTT
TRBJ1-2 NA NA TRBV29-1 CSGLTLLGGYTF TGCAGCGGCCTAACTTTGCTGGGTGGCTACACCTTC
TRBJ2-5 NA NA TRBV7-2 CASSAGQQETQYF TGTGCCAGCAGCGCCGGACAACAAGAGACCCAGTACTTC
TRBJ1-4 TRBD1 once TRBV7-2 CASSPKRGQQNEKLFF TGTGCCAGCAGCCCTAAAAGGGGGCAGCAAAATGAAAAACTGTTTTTT
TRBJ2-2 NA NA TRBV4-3 CASSQESQTGELFF TGCGCCAGCAGCCAAGAATCCCAAACCGGGGAGCTGTTTTTT
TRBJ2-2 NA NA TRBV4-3 CASSQDTGNTGELFF TGCGCCAGCAGCCAAGATACAGGAAACACCGGGGAGCTGTTTTTT
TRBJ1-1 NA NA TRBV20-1 CSPQRNTEAFF TGCAGCCCTCAAAGGAACACTGAAGCTTTCTTT
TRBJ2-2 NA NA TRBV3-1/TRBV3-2 CASSPAGQRNTGELFF TGTGCCAGCAGCCCTGCGGGACAGCGGAACACCGGGGAGCTGTTTTTT
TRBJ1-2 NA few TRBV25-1 CASSAGDTYGYTF TGTGCCAGCAGTGCAGGGGATACCTATGGCTACACCTTC
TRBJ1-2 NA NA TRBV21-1 CASSKEGGRGMANYGYTF TGTGCCAGCAGCAAAGAGGGGGGAAGGGGTATGGCTAACTATGGCTACACCTTC
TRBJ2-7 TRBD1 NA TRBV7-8 CASSLSAGTGDTYEQYF TGTGCCAGCAGCTTAAGTGCGGGGACAGGGGATACCTACGAGCAGTACTTC
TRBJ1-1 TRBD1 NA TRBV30 CAWSPRQGARTEAFF TGTGCCTGGAGTCCCCGACAGGGGGCGAGGACTGAAGCTTTCTTT
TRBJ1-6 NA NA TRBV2 CASRLQAGNNSPLHF TGTGCCAGCAGACTACAGGCCGGTAATAATTCACCCCTCCACTTT
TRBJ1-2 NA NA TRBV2 CASILGTGGYTF TGTGCCAGCATATTGGGGACGGGGGGCTACACCTTC
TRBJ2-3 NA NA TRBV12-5 CASGLVTVGTDTQYF TGTGCTAGTGGTTTGGTAACCGTGGGTACAGATACGCAGTATTTT
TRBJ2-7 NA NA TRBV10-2 CASRTPRDGSYEQYF TGCGCCAGCAGGACGCCCCGGGACGGATCCTACGAGCAGTACTTC
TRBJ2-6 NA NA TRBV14 CASSQGGTRVRSSGANVLTF TGTGCCAGCAGCCAAGGTGGGACGCGGGTCCGGAGCTCTGGGGCCAACGTCCTGACTTTC
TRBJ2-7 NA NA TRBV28 CASSQGSYEQYF TGTGCCAGCAGCCAGGGCTCCTACGAGCAGTACTTC
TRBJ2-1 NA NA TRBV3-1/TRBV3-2 CASSRAGGNEQFF TGTGCCAGCAGCCGCGCCGGAGGGAATGAGCAGTTCTTC
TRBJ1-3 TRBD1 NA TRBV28 CASSWTGTGWGNTIYF TGTGCCAGCAGTTGGACCGGGACAGGCTGGGGAAACACCATATATTTT
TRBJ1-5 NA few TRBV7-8 CASSSLPNQPQHF TGTGCCAGCAGCTCCCTCCCAAATCAGCCCCAGCATTTT
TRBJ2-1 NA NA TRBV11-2 CASSPRGAIADEQFF TGTGCCAGCAGCCCGAGAGGGGCGATCGCCGATGAGCAGTTCTTC
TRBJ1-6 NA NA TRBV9 CASSVAGVESGSPLHF TGTGCCAGCAGCGTAGCGGGGGTAGAGTCGGGGTCACCCCTCCACTTT
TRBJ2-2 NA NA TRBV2 CASKGNTGELFF TGTGCCAGCAAGGGGAACACCGGGGAGCTGTTTTTT